The 17 T cell receptor beta chains below all came from one sample that was sequenced in a study of control samples from healthy donors and cancer patients. Libraries were prepared by immunoSEQ multiplex PCR; TCRdb keeps only in-frame clonotypes and omits some of them. In the table there are 150,000 to 200,000 clones, over 85% of which are singletons. The material sequenced was blood. These receptors were taken from a man between 25 and 39 years old in good health.

The chain joins TRBV5-1 to TRBJ2-1, with TRBD1 identical over 11 bases. The germline CDR1 and CDR2 sequences are SGHRS and YFSETQ. The CDR3 covers 17 residues. The V and J ends lost 4 bases and 6 bases, in that order; junction bases with no gene match: 12. CDR3 sequence: CASSVLWTGGAGNEQFF. Here the CDR3 DNA reads TGCGCCAGCAGCGTGCTGTGGACAGGGGGCGCCGGCAATGAGCAGTTCTTC.

This clone was seen a single time. This chain links TRBV13 with TRBJ1-5; tentatively, D is TRBD1 (5 bases). Germline V gene lookup returns CDR1 PRHDT and CDR2 FYEKMQ (reference sequence). The CDR3 sequence is 12 residues long. Trimming left V 0 bases short and J 16 bases short, with 13 bases between. CDR3 sequence: CASSLGGNRPHF. DNA for the CDR3: TGTGCCAGCAGCTTAGGGGGGAACAGGCCCCATTTT.

The V call is TRBV6-2 or TRBV6-3, the J call TRBJ2-2, with D perhaps matching TRBD1 (6 bases). Germline V lookup: CDR1 MNHEY, CDR2 SVGEGT. This CDR3 has 15 amino acids. V was trimmed by 5 bases and J by 2 bases, leaving 12 bases between them. The CDR3 sequence: CASSRLRGNTGELFF. CDR3 DNA: TGTGCCAGCAGTAGACTCAGGGGAAACACCGGGGAGCTGTTTTTT.

This clone was observed a single time. The chain employs TRBV5-1 and TRBJ2-6, with TRBD1 matching 8 bases. The germline V gene has CDR1 SGHRS and CDR2 YFSETQ. The CDR3 length is 20 residues. The V gene end was trimmed by 2 bases and the J gene end by 1 base; junction bases not matched to a gene: 14. This CDR3 is CASSFPGDRGVLSGANVLTF. CDR3 coding DNA: TGCGCCAGCAGCTTTCCCGGAGACAGGGGTGTACTGTCTGGGGCCAACGTCCTGACTTTC.

The chain employs TRBV5-1 and TRBJ2-1; D is unclear. Germline CDR1 reads SGHRS; CDR2 reads YFSETQ. V lost 6 bases to trimming and J lost 2 bases, with 15 bases between them. This CDR3 has 15 residues. The CDR3 sequence: CASTLSSLAYNEQFF. Written as DNA, the CDR3 is TGCGCCAGCACCCTATCATCTCTTGCCTACAATGAGCAGTTCTTC.

This clone was detected only once. The chain joins TRBV5-1 to TRBJ1-3, with D hard to call. CDR3 length: 14 amino acids. Trimming pared 3 bases from V and 2 bases from J, leaving 9 bases between. Germline loops: CDR1 SGHRS, CDR2 YFSETQ. The CDR3 spells CASSSGGAGNTIYF. The CDR3 bases are TGCGCCAGCAGCTCCGGAGGAGCTGGAAACACCATATATTTT.

The chain carries TRBV28 and TRBJ1-5; 7 bases map to TRBD1. The CDR3 loop spans 16 amino acids. CDR1 is MDHEN and CDR2 is SYDVKM in the germline V gene. Unmatched junction bases numbered 10, after V lost 8 bases and J lost 0 bases. The CDR3 DNA sequence: TGTGCCAGCCTACTGACAGGGCGGGATAGCAATCAGCCCCAGCATTTT. Translating gives CASLLTGRDSNQPQHF.

This chain joins TRBV10-3 and TRBJ2-3, with 11 bases that match TRBD1. Trimming took 6 bases from V and 1 from J; bases not matched to a gene: 3. Germline V gives CDR1 ENHRY, CDR2 SYGVKD. There are 15 residues in the CDR3. The CDR3 loop reads CAIRGTGGGTDTQYF. Here the CDR3 DNA reads TGTGCCATCAGGGGGACAGGGGGAGGCACAGATACGCAGTATTTT.

The chain recombines TRBV11-2 with TRBJ2-7; D may be TRBD2 (7 bases). Germline CDR1 and CDR2: SGHAT and FQNNGV. V was clipped by 5 bases and J by 2 bases, with 16 bases between them. The CDR3 runs 15 residues. The CDR3, as DNA: TGTGCCAGCAGCACTGGGGGGGCCTACCCCTACGAGCAGTACTTC. Amino acids: CASSTGGAYPYEQYF.

This clone was observed once. V usage is TRBV27 and J usage is TRBJ2-5; 12 nucleotides line up with TRBD2. The germline V gene has CDR1 MNHEY and CDR2 SMNVEV (reference sequence). The CDR3 is made up of 14 amino acids. Trimming took 5 bases from V and 8 from J; bases not matched to a gene: 6. CDR3: CASSPTTSGGTQYF. CDR3 coding DNA: TGTGCCAGCAGTCCGACGACTAGCGGGGGAACCCAGTACTTC.

The chain combines TRBV19 with TRBJ1-2; D might be TRBD1 (6 bases). This CDR3 comprises 15 residues. V was shortened by 6 bases and J by 0 bases, with 14 bases between the two germline ends. Germline CDR1 is LNHDA and CDR2 is SQIVND (reference sequence). In nucleotides, the CDR3 is TGTGCCAGTAGGCCCGGGGGGGCTACTAACTATGGCTACACCTTC. The encoded protein is CASRPGGATNYGYTF.

Only a few counts were recorded for this clone. The chain has TRBV6-1 and TRBJ2-5; D is perhaps TRBD1 (7 bases). The CDR3 length is 15 residues. Germline CDR1 reads MNHNS; CDR2 reads SASEGT. V gave up 0 bases and J gave up 7 bases, with 15 bases separating them. CDR3 DNA sequence: TGTGCCAGCAGTGAAGCGGTGAGGGGGCGGGGGACCCAGTACTTC. This sequence encodes CASSEAVRGRGTQYF.

The rearrangement uses TRBV15 and TRBJ1-4; TRBD1 is a possible D gene (6 bases). Trimming removed 4 bases from V and 2 bases from J, with 14 bases in between. The CDR3 is 16 amino acids. Germline-derived CDR1 and CDR2 are LNHNV and YYDKDF (reference sequence). CDR3 region: CATSTRRGVTNEKLFF. DNA of the CDR3: TGTGCCACCAGCACAAGGAGGGGGGTCACTAATGAAAAACTGTTTTTT. Looking up the rest from reference TRBV15 and TRBJ1-4 gives the full variable domain: DAMVIQNPRYQVTQFGKPVTLSCSQTLNHNVMYWYQQKSSQAPKLLFHYYDKDFNNEADTPDNFQSRRPNTSFCFLDIRSPGLGDTAMYLCATSTRRGVTNEKLFFGSGTQLSVL.

This clone was picked up one time. This sequence joins TRBV7-9 and TRBJ1-1; tentatively, D is TRBD1 (5 bases). This CDR3 region has 12 residues. CDR1 SEHNR and CDR2 FQNEAQ come from the germline V gene (reference sequence). V dropped 4 bases and J dropped 3 bases, with 6 bases sitting between them. CDR3 DNA sequence: TGTGCCAGCAGCTGGGACGACACTGAAGCTTTCTTT. Encoded protein: CASSWDDTEAFF.

CDR3 sequence: CATSDGGKPQETQYF. The CDR3 nucleotides read TGTGCCACCAGTGATGGGGGGAAACCTCAAGAGACCCAGTACTTC. The chain carries TRBV24-1 and TRBJ2-5; a possible D gene is TRBD2 (6 bases). Germline CDR1 and CDR2: KGHDR and SFDVKD. The CDR3 is 15 amino acids. V lost 3 bases and J 2 bases, leaving 12 bases between the germline ends.

This chain uses TRBV6-5 with TRBJ1-2; 7 bases line up with TRBD1. Germline V gives CDR1 MNHEY, CDR2 SVGAGI. The CDR3 runs 15 residues. V gave up 4 bases and J gave up 2 bases; unmatched junction bases: 7. The CDR3 DNA reads TGTGCCAGCAGTTTGACAGGGACTGGAAACTATGGCTACACCTTC. It codes for CASSLTGTGNYGYTF.

This clone appeared a single time. Within the sample, other DNA sequences also encode this same CDR3. This chain joins TRBV5-6 and TRBJ2-7; 12 nucleotides agree with TRBD2. Per the germline V gene, CDR1 is SGHDT and CDR2 is YYEEEE. The CDR3 loop spans 19 amino acids. V lost 0 bases and J lost 1; bases outside the gene matches: 11. In nucleotides, the CDR3 is TGTGCCAGCAGCTTGGGTGCTAGCGGGAGGGGGGGGCGGTCCTACGAGCAGTACTTC. Translating it yields CASSLGASGRGGRSYEQYF.